The 32 T cell receptor beta chains given below trace back to one sample, sequenced in a study of blood T cell repertoires in COVID-19. The table came from immunoSEQ multiplex PCR; TCRdb's copy has only in-frame clones and leaves some out. The repertoire has some 220,000 clones, 60% to 85% of them found once; the top ten carry under 8.5%. Sequencing used peripheral blood. The source of these receptors is a woman aged 70-85 years with acute or convalescent COVID-19.

This chain uses TRBV20-1 with TRBJ2-7; a weak D match, TRBD2 (6 bases). Germline V gene data show CDR1 as DFQATT and CDR2 as SNEGSKA (reference sequence). The CDR3 has 11 amino acids. CDR3 sequence (DNA): TGTCCCTCTTGGGGGGCCTACGAGCAGTACGTC. This encodes CPSWGAYEQYV.

The rearrangement uses TRBV5-4 and TRBJ2-6, with TRBD1 matching 11 bases. V dropped 3 bases and J dropped 3; count of bases not matched to a gene: 5. The CDR3 has 17 residues. Germline values: CDR1 SGHNT, CDR2 YYREEE (reference sequence). CDR3 in amino acids: CASSSGTGGRGANVLTF. In DNA form, the CDR3 reads TGTGCCAGCAGCTCCGGGACAGGGGGACGTGGGGCCAACGTCCTGACTTTC.

The gene calls are TRBV4-1 and TRBJ1-2, with a weak D call TRBD1 (6 bases). V was shortened by 0 bases and J by 6 bases, with 20 bases between the two germline ends. Germline CDR1 and CDR2: MGHRA and YSYEKL. This CDR3 has 17 amino acids. In DNA, the CDR3 is TGCGCCAGCAGCCAAGAGAGGATTGGGCCGTCAGGGGATGGCTACACCTTC. Protein sequence: CASSQERIGPSGDGYTF.

This clone turned up a few times. This chain joins TRBV27 and TRBJ2-1; possible D gene TRBD2, 5 bases. The CDR3 is 12 amino acids. V shed 9 bases and J shed 3 bases, with 9 bases lying between them. Per germline, CDR1 MNHEY and CDR2 SMNVEV (reference sequence). The chain's CDR3 is CASTGNYNEQFF. Here the CDR3 DNA reads TGTGCCAGTACGGGGAACTACAATGAGCAGTTCTTC.

The chain links TRBV5-4 to TRBJ1-1; D is ambiguous. The V end lost 0 bases, the J end lost 3 bases, and 9 bases lay between the germline ends. CDR1 is SGHNT, CDR2 YYREEE, per germline (reference sequence). This CDR3 has 14 amino acids. The CDR3 spells CASSLGVGDTEAFF. In DNA form, the CDR3 reads TGTGCCAGCAGCTTGGGGGTCGGGGACACTGAAGCTTTCTTT.

The gene calls are TRBV3-1 (or the pseudogene TRBV3-2) and TRBJ1-6; TRBD1 agrees at 8 bases. CDR3 length: 15 residues. CDR1 is LGHDT and CDR2 is YNNKEL in the germline V gene (reference sequence). J gave up 7 bases and V 5 bases, and 7 bases lay outside the gene matches. Here the CDR3 DNA reads TGTGCCAGCAGCTGGACGGACAGGGCAAATTCACCCCTCCACTTT. This translates into CASSWTDRANSPLHF.

The V and J genes are TRBV6-5 and TRBJ2-4, with 9 bases aligning to TRBD1. Germline lookup yields CDR1 MNHEY and CDR2 SVGAGI. The CDR3 length is 13 residues. The junction had 3 bases not matched to a gene; V was cut back by 4 bases and J by 8 bases. The CDR3 DNA follows: TGTGCCAGCAGTTTGGGACAGGGATACATTCAGTACTTC. Translating it yields CASSLGQGYIQYF.

This rearrangement joins TRBV3-1 (or the pseudogene TRBV3-2) to TRBJ1-2; D remains unclear. CDR3 length: 13 amino acids. Deletions cut 1 base from V and 7 bases from J, with 10 bases between. Germline loops: CDR1 LGHDT, CDR2 YNNKEL (reference sequence). The CDR3 spells CASSQGEEPGYTF. The CDR3 bases are TGTGCCAGCAGCCAAGGAGAGGAACCTGGCTACACCTTC.

J is TRBJ1-5 and V is TRBV18; TRBD1 is a possible D gene (5 bases). The CDR3 length is 13 residues. Germline V gene sequence: CDR1 KGHSH, CDR2 LQKENI. Trimming took off 2 bases at V and 9 bases at J, with 11 bases between the two ends. The chain's CDR3 is CASSPGGGSPQHF. In DNA, the CDR3 is TGTGCCAGCTCACCAGGCGGGGGGTCGCCCCAGCATTTT.

The chain recombines TRBV29-1 with TRBJ2-7; TRBD1 might be the D (6 bases). V shed 5 bases and J shed 2 bases, with 13 bases lying between them. The CDR3 has 13 residues. Germline CDR1 and CDR2: SQVTM and ANQGSEA. The CDR3 coding sequence is TGCAGCGTTACCCGGACAGCAACCTACGAGCAGTACTTC. This sequence encodes CSVTRTATYEQYF.

Details on this clone: Other DNA sequences of this sample code for an identical CDR3. V and J are TRBV12-3 or TRBV12-4 and TRBJ2-7; TRBD1 matches 7 bases. CDR3 length: 13 residues. V shed 10 bases and J 6 bases; nucleotides not matched to a gene: 12. The CDR3: CATGGPFETEQYF. CDR3 bases: TGTGCCACAGGGGGACCTTTTGAAACCGAGCAGTACTTC.

The chain links TRBV7-2 to TRBJ2-6; tentatively, D is TRBD2 (5 bases). Germline V lookup: CDR1 SGHTA, CDR2 FQGNSA. The CDR3 extends over 16 amino acids. Trimming removed 3 bases from V and 0 bases from J, with 9 bases in between. CDR3 sequence (DNA): TGTGCCAGCAGCTTGGACTGGAGCTCTGGGGCCAACGTCCTGACTTTC. This sequence encodes CASSLDWSSGANVLTF.

The chain is built from TRBV5-1 and TRBJ2-7; maybe TRBD1 (6 bases). The CDR3 consists of 13 residues. Germline loops: CDR1 SGHRS, CDR2 YFSETQ. V was shortened by 4 bases and J by 6 bases, with 14 bases between the two germline ends. As DNA, the CDR3 is TGCGCCAGCAGCGACTACAGGGAGAGCGAGCAGTACTTC. Translation: CASSDYRESEQYF.

J is TRBJ1-1 and V is TRBV19, with D hard to call. Trimming stripped 6 bases from V and 1 base from J, with 9 bases between. The germline V gene has CDR1 LNHDA and CDR2 SQIVND (reference sequence). The CDR3 has 13 residues. The CDR3: CASRSHQNTEAFF. Written as DNA, the CDR3 is TGTGCCAGTAGATCACACCAGAACACTGAAGCTTTCTTT.

The V call is TRBV2, the J call TRBJ2-2; D not resolved. The V gene's germline CDR1 is SNHLY and CDR2 FYNNEI. Trimming left V 7 bases short and J 6 bases short, with 15 bases between. The CDR3 has 14 amino acids. CDR3 amino acids: CASTPATLAGELFF. CDR3 DNA sequence: TGTGCCAGCACCCCGGCGACCCTAGCCGGGGAGCTGTTTTTT.

The CDR3 sequence: CASSIPSGGAYEQFF. CDR3 DNA sequence: TGTGCCAGTAGTATCCCTAGCGGGGGGGCATATGAGCAGTTCTTC. This chain uses TRBV19 with TRBJ2-1; 12 bases match TRBD2. J was trimmed by 8 bases and V by 3 bases; bases with no gene match: 5. Germline loops: CDR1 LNHDA, CDR2 SQIVND (reference sequence). The CDR3 runs to 15 residues.

The chain has TRBV24-1 and TRBJ2-2; TRBD2 matches at 15 bases. From germline, CDR1 is KGHDR and CDR2 SFDVKD. The CDR3 runs 17 residues. V trimming: 7 bases; J trimming: 5 bases; junction bases outside the gene matches: 7. DNA of the CDR3: TGTGCCACCAGAGGTCCCGGGACTAGCGGGGGGACCGGGGAGCTGTTTTTT. This gives the protein CATRGPGTSGGTGELFF.

This clone was observed a few times. The chain recombines TRBV19 with TRBJ1-5, with 10 bases lining up with TRBD1. The CDR3 length is 15 residues. V gave up 5 bases and J gave up 6 bases; unmatched junction bases: 7. Germline V gene sequence: CDR1 LNHDA, CDR2 SQIVND (reference sequence). The CDR3 loop is CASSQEGTGVQPQHF. The CDR3 DNA reads TGTGCCAGTAGTCAAGAAGGGACAGGGGTTCAGCCCCAGCATTTT.

This clone occurred a few times. The chain has TRBV19 and TRBJ2-5; possibly TRBD2 for D (6 bases). This CDR3 is built from 14 residues. The germline gives CDR1 LNHDA, CDR2 SQIVND (reference sequence). V dropped 3 bases and J dropped 1 base, with 9 bases sitting between them. Here the CDR3 DNA reads TGTGCCAGTAGTATCTCTAGCGTCCAAGAGACCCAGTACTTC. It is translated as CASSISSVQETQYF.

The chain uses TRBV6-5 and TRBJ2-1, with 12 bases identical to TRBD2. Losses at the gene ends were 8 bases for V and 5 bases for J; bases not matched to a gene: 7. The CDR3 is 15 amino acids. Germline CDR1 reads MNHEY; CDR2 reads SVGAGI. CDR3 loop: CASAAGTSGHNEQFF. The CDR3 DNA follows: TGTGCCAGCGCGGCGGGGACTAGCGGGCACAATGAGCAGTTCTTC.

There are a few counts of this clone. This chain uses TRBV5-6 with TRBJ2-7; D may be TRBD2 (6 bases). The CDR3 has 13 amino acids. Per germline, CDR1 SGHDT and CDR2 YYEEEE. Trimming left V 4 bases short and J 2 bases short, with 10 bases between. The CDR3 is CASSRGEAYEQYF. CDR3 coding DNA: TGTGCCAGCAGCCGCGGGGAAGCCTACGAGCAGTACTTC.

CDR3 sequence reads: CASSYPGEGELFF. The CDR3, as DNA: TGTGCCAGCAGTTACCCCGGGGAGGGAGAGCTGTTTTTT. This rearrangement joins TRBV6-2 or TRBV6-3 to TRBJ2-2; 7 bases are a match to TRBD2. V was pared by 2 bases and J by 11 bases, with 5 bases of the junction left unmatched. This CDR3 has 13 residues. From germline, CDR1 is MNHEY and CDR2 SVGEGT.

This chain joins TRBV6-5 and TRBJ2-1, with 7 nucleotides matching TRBD1. V was clipped by 5 bases and J by 0 bases; unmatched bases: 4. CDR3 length: 15 amino acids. Germline V gene lookup returns CDR1 MNHEY and CDR2 SVGAGI. This CDR3 is CASSLTGTSYNEQFF. In nucleotides, the CDR3 is TGTGCCAGCAGTCTGACAGGGACCTCCTACAATGAGCAGTTCTTC.

This sequence joins TRBV29-1 and TRBJ2-3; 10 bases are shared with TRBD2. V was pared by 4 bases and J by 1 base, with 5 bases of the junction left unmatched. Germline V gives CDR1 SQVTM, CDR2 ANQGSEA. The CDR3 has 15 amino acids. CDR3 amino acids: CSVGLLAGGTDTQYF. The CDR3 bases are TGCAGCGTTGGGTTGCTAGCGGGGGGCACAGATACGCAGTATTTT.

The chain joins TRBV3-1 (or the pseudogene TRBV3-2) to TRBJ2-1, with 9 bases aligning to TRBD2. The CDR3 has 21 residues. J was trimmed by 0 bases and V by 4 bases; bases with no gene match: 19. Per germline, CDR1 LGHDT and CDR2 YNNKEL (reference sequence). CDR3 coding DNA: TGTGCCAGCAGCCCTGCCCCGAGAGCGGGGGGCCTCCCCAGCTCCTACAATGAGCAGTTCTTC. Translated: CASSPAPRAGGLPSSYNEQFF.

This sequence joins TRBV6-5 and TRBJ1-2; TRBD1 agrees at 7 bases. The CDR3 has 14 residues. The V gene's germline CDR1 is MNHEY and CDR2 SVGAGI. Trimming took 1 base from V and 8 from J; bases not matched to a gene: 7. As DNA, the CDR3 is TGTGCCAGCAGTTACTGGCCAGGGGGACGGGGCTACACCTTC. Residues: CASSYWPGGRGYTF.

V usage is TRBV5-5 and J usage is TRBJ1-1; 7 bases are a match to TRBD1. CDR1 SGHKS and CDR2 YYEKEE come from the germline V gene (reference sequence). V was clipped by 2 bases and J by 0 bases; unmatched bases: 7. The CDR3 totals 16 residues. The CDR3 is CASSFYRGALNTEAFF. As DNA, the CDR3 is TGTGCCAGCAGCTTCTACAGGGGAGCCCTGAACACTGAAGCTTTCTTT.

The gene calls are TRBV9 and TRBJ1-1; a possible D gene is TRBD1 (6 bases). Germline V lookup: CDR1 SGDLS, CDR2 YYNGEE. This CDR3 spans 13 amino acids. V was trimmed by 0 bases and J by 7 bases, leaving 10 bases between them. The DNA for the CDR3 is TGTGCCAGCAGCGTAGAACAGGGTAGTGAAGCTTTCTTT. Residues: CASSVEQGSEAFF.

The V call is TRBV2, the J call TRBJ1-2; D might be TRBD1 (5 bases). V dropped 7 bases and J dropped 7 bases, with 16 bases sitting between them. Germline loops: CDR1 SNHLY, CDR2 FYNNEI. The CDR3 has 13 residues. The CDR3 reads CASIHRPSVGYTF. Here the CDR3 DNA reads TGTGCCAGCATCCACAGGCCCTCGGTTGGCTACACCTTC. The full variable domain, completed using reference TRBV2 and TRBJ1-2, is EPEVTQTPSHQVTQMGQEVILRCVPISNHLYFYWYRQILGQKVEFLVSFYNNEISEKSEIFDDQFSVERPDGSNFTLKIRSTKLEDSAMYFCASIHRPSVGYTFGSGTRLTVV.

The chain is built from TRBV6-2 or TRBV6-3 and TRBJ1-4; 8 nucleotides line up with TRBD1. With 5 bases clipped from V and 7 bases from J, the junction kept 12 bases outside the gene matches. CDR1 is MNHEY and CDR2 is SVGEGT in the germline V gene. The CDR3 covers 16 residues. The CDR3 coding sequence is TGTGCCAGCAGTCGAGGGAGGACAGGGATGTTTGAAAAACTGTTTTTT. Protein: CASSRGRTGMFEKLFF.

The chain is built from TRBV30 and TRBJ2-1, with a tentative D call TRBD1 (6 bases). The CDR3 has 15 residues. Germline assignment: CDR1 GTSNPN and CDR2 SVGIG (reference sequence). V lost 5 bases to trimming and J lost 4 bases, with 18 bases between them. The CDR3, as DNA: TGTGCCTGGGTGGGGCGTAGAGGGGGTTACAATGAGCAGTTCTTC. Encoded protein: CAWVGRRGGYNEQFF.

This clone was detected only a few times. V and J are TRBV2 and TRBJ1-5, with a possible D match to TRBD1 (6 bases). V lost 6 bases and J lost 3, with 18 bases in between. The CDR3 covers 16 residues. Germline values: CDR1 SNHLY, CDR2 FYNNEI. CDR3 bases: TGTGCCAGCAGACTCTTCGCGGGGGGGGCCAATCAGCCCCAGCATTTT. Encoded protein: CASRLFAGGANQPQHF.